This entry lists 20 T cell receptor beta chains sequenced from one sample in a study of cytomegalovirus exposure and HLA in healthy donors (dated 2017 in TCRdb). The library relied on the immunoSEQ multiplex PCR assay. For the multiplex PCR, a mixture combining 60 forward primers for TCR Vbeta segments and 13 reverse primers for TCR Jbeta segments was used. TCRdb re-hosts the immuneACCESS table, in-frame sequences only. Its copies lack some clones; in the studies checked, an unresolved V gene accounts for under half of them, and the cause for the rest is not known. This sample lists some 120,000 clones; roughly 77% were detected once. More than 1.5% of the sample belongs to the ten largest clones. The sequenced sample consisted of PBMCs. These receptors came from a man aged 18-30 years in good health and CMV-seronegative.

The rearrangement joins TRBV5-1 to TRBJ1-1; D call uncertain. Per germline, CDR1 SGHRS and CDR2 YFSETQ. Trimming removed 1 base at V and 3 bases at J, with 7 bases between. The CDR3 runs to 13 residues. CDR3 DNA sequence: TGCGCCAGCAGCTTGAGCGGACACACTGAAGCTTTCTTT. Translation: CASSLSGHTEAFF.

This clone was detected only once. The rearrangement uses TRBV7-9 and TRBJ2-7; 7 bases match TRBD2. V lost 1 base and J lost 5; bases outside the gene matches: 11. The CDR3 is made up of 16 amino acids. In germline, CDR1 is SEHNR, CDR2 FQNEAQ (reference sequence). CDR3: CASSLDGGTSIDEQYF. In DNA, the CDR3 is TGTGCCAGCAGCTTAGACGGGGGGACGTCGATCGACGAGCAGTACTTC.

This clone was recorded once. This sequence joins TRBV11-2 and TRBJ1-2; D may be TRBD1 (6 bases). The CDR3 loop spans 13 amino acids. The germline gives CDR1 SGHAT, CDR2 FQNNGV. V lost 6 bases, J lost 4 bases, and 12 bases lay in between. The CDR3 spells CASSQQGPYGYTF. DNA of the CDR3: TGTGCCAGCAGTCAACAGGGACCCTATGGCTACACCTTC.

The rearrangement joins TRBV5-1 to TRBJ2-1, with a weak D call TRBD2 (6 bases). V shed 4 bases and J shed 8 bases, with 13 bases lying between them. Germline loops: CDR1 SGHRS, CDR2 YFSETQ. The CDR3 spans 13 residues. CDR3 loop: CASSLRGGDEQFF. CDR3 sequence (DNA): TGCGCCAGCAGCCTACGTGGCGGGGATGAGCAGTTCTTC.

This clone was counted between two and nine times. J is TRBJ2-7 and V is TRBV6-5, with 9 bases matching TRBD1. CDR3 length: 14 residues. The V segment lost 5 bases and the J segment 2 bases; nucleotides outside the gene matches: 4. Germline V CDR1 and CDR2: MNHEY, SVGAGI. The CDR3 coding sequence is TGTGCCAGCAGTCCGGGACAGGGAACCTACGAGCAGTACTTC. The encoded protein is CASSPGQGTYEQYF.

The chain recombines TRBV19 with TRBJ1-1; D is unresolved. Between the trimmed V and J ends, which lost 3 bases and 0 bases, there was a span of 8 bases. The germline CDR1 and CDR2 sequences are LNHDA and SQIVND (reference sequence). The CDR3 covers 14 residues. The CDR3, as DNA: TGTGCCAGTAGTATCCCGGGTATGAACACTGAAGCTTTCTTT. This translates into CASSIPGMNTEAFF.

This clone appeared once. V and J are TRBV7-7 and TRBJ2-7, with 7 nucleotides matching TRBD1. CDR3 length: 14 residues. Germline loops: CDR1 SSHAT, CDR2 FNYEAQ (reference sequence). Trimming at V came to 0 bases and at J to 6 bases, leaving 5 bases not matched to a gene. CDR3 DNA sequence: TGTGCCAGCAGCTTAGCACAGGGGATTGGCGAGCAGTACTTC. Amino acid sequence: CASSLAQGIGEQYF.

This clone showed up just once. This chain connects TRBV21-1 to TRBJ1-2; the listed D gene, TRBD1, was not tested against the DNA. TRBV21-1 is noted as a pseudogene. The CDR3 runs 12 residues. CDR3 amino acids: CASKGGSGGYTF. In nucleotides, the CDR3 is TGTGCCAGCAAAGGGGGCTCAGGGGGCTACACCTTC.

This chain uses TRBV15 with TRBJ1-6; D call uncertain. The germline gives CDR1 LNHNV, CDR2 YYDKDF (reference sequence). The V end lost 5 bases, the J end lost 10 bases, and 12 bases lay between the germline ends. The CDR3 contains 13 residues. The CDR3 protein is CATSQAPRSPLHF. CDR3 nucleotide sequence: TGTGCCACCAGCCAAGCACCACGGTCACCCCTCCACTTT.

This chain connects TRBV18 to TRBJ1-1, with D possibly TRBD1 on 5 matching bases. Germline V lookup: CDR1 KGHSH, CDR2 LQKENI. This CDR3 comprises 16 residues. The ends were cut back, 0 bases at V and 0 bases at J, with 11 bases in the middle. CDR3 loop: CASSPPAGLVNTEAFF. Here the CDR3 DNA reads TGTGCCAGCTCACCACCGGCAGGGTTGGTGAACACTGAAGCTTTCTTT. The variable domain in full, completed from reference TRBV18 and TRBJ1-1, reads NAGVMQNPRHLVRRRGQEARLRCSPMKGHSHVYWYRQLPEEGLKFMVYLQKENIIDESGMPKERFSAEFPKEGPSILRIQQVVRGDSAAYFCASSPPAGLVNTEAFFGQGTRLTVV.

The CDR3 protein is CASSLAPGYEETQYF. CDR3 DNA: TGTGCCAGCAGCTTAGCCCCAGGATATGAGGAGACCCAGTACTTC. V is TRBV7-2 and J is TRBJ2-5; D is undetermined. The CDR3 totals 15 residues. The germline V gene encodes CDR1 SGHTA and CDR2 FQGNSA. The V end lost 0 bases, the J end lost 5 bases, and 13 bases lay between the germline ends.

The chain uses TRBV9 and TRBJ1-1, with a weak D call TRBD1 (6 bases). The CDR3 runs 13 residues. Germline values: CDR1 SGDLS, CDR2 YYNGEE. V was trimmed by 0 bases and J by 5 bases, leaving 8 bases between them. The CDR3 spells CASSVGGRTEAFF. The CDR3 nucleotides are TGTGCCAGCAGCGTAGGGGGGCGAACTGAAGCTTTCTTT. Based on the CDR3 plus reference TRBV9 and TRBJ1-1, the full variable domain is DSGVTQTPKHLITATGQRVTLRCSPRSGDLSVYWYQQSLDQGLQFLIQYYNGEERAKGNILERFSAQQFPDLHSELNLSSLELGDSALYFCASSVGGRTEAFFGQGTRLTVV.

The V call is TRBV5-1, the J call TRBJ1-2; D possibly corresponds to TRBD1 (5 bases). Trimming stripped 7 bases from V and 4 bases from J, with 20 bases between. This CDR3 region has 15 residues. CDR1 and CDR2 from the germline V gene are SGHRS and YFSETQ. The CDR3, as DNA: TGCGCCAGCCACGCGGGGCCCGAGGCAGGCTATGGCTACACCTTC. This translates into CASHAGPEAGYGYTF.

V usage is TRBV19 and J usage is TRBJ2-4; maybe TRBD1 (5 bases). The germline CDR1 and CDR2 sequences are LNHDA and SQIVND (reference sequence). Trimming took off 7 bases at V and 4 bases at J, with 11 bases between the two ends. The CDR3 is 13 amino acids. CDR3 sequence (DNA): TGTGCCAGTATGTTTCAGGGTAAAAACATTCAGTACTTC. It is translated as CASMFQGKNIQYF.

The V gene is TRBV25-1, the J gene TRBJ2-3; TRBD1 matches 9 bases. With 4 bases clipped from V and 8 bases from J, the junction kept 13 bases outside the gene matches. Germline loops: CDR1 MGHDK, CDR2 SYGVNS. The CDR3 extends over 16 amino acids. CDR3 residues: CASSVRDRVGGGTQYF. Written as DNA, the CDR3 is TGTGCCAGCAGTGTCCGGGACAGGGTTGGGGGGGGTACGCAGTATTTT.

The CDR3 sequence: CASTLPGQGLHEQYF. In DNA form, the CDR3 reads TGTGCCAGCACCTTACCGGGACAGGGGCTTCACGAGCAGTACTTC. The chain joins TRBV5-6 to TRBJ2-7, with 10 bases matching TRBD1. Losses at the gene ends were 6 bases for V and 5 bases for J; bases not matched to a gene: 11. The CDR3 length is 15 residues. Germline loops: CDR1 SGHDT, CDR2 YYEEEE.

This clone appeared a single time. V is TRBV15 and J is TRBJ2-1, with D possibly being TRBD1 (5 bases). The CDR3 runs 14 residues. CDR1 and CDR2 (germline): LNHNV, YYDKDF (reference sequence). V was cut by 0 bases and J by 7 bases, with 10 bases left in between. CDR3 sequence (DNA): TGTGCCACCAGCAGAGATCCCAGGGTAAATGAGCAGTTCTTC. This encodes CATSRDPRVNEQFF.

The chain uses TRBV4-3 and TRBJ1-6, with TRBD1 identical over 7 bases. Germline trimming cut 2 bases from V and 5 bases from J; bases unmatched to any gene: 3. CDR3 size: 15 residues. Germline V gene data show CDR1 as LGHNA and CDR2 as YSLEER. The CDR3 loop is CASSQQQGNNSPLHF. DNA of the CDR3: TGCGCCAGCAGCCAACAACAGGGGAATAATTCACCCCTCCACTTT.

The chain combines TRBV5-1 with TRBJ2-5; TRBD2 is a possible D gene (5 bases). V lost 10 bases and J lost 2, with 12 bases in between. The CDR3 is 12 amino acids. Germline CDR1 and CDR2: SGHRS and YFSETQ. CDR3 in DNA: TGCGCCTCTGGGAGATGGCAAGAGACCCAGTACTTC. It codes for CASGRWQETQYF.

The J gene is TRBJ2-5, the V gene TRBV6-1, with D possibly matching TRBD1 (5 bases). The CDR3 covers 14 residues. V was clipped by 4 bases and J by 6 bases, with 15 bases between them. Germline CDR1 is MNHNS and CDR2 is SASEGT. DNA for the CDR3: TGTGCCAGCAGTGTCCAGGGTGGGTGGCAGACCCAGTACTTC. It translates to CASSVQGGWQTQYF.